The clone carrying this T cell receptor beta chain has a handful of counts. Trimming removed 3 bases at V and 4 bases at J, with 11 bases between. In germline, CDR1 is MNHEY, CDR2 SMNVEV (reference sequence). The CDR3 is 14 amino acids. Measured with immunoSEQ multiplex PCR; TCRdb has only the in-frame clones, and not every one. The repertoire holds about 120,000 clones, less than 90% seen once, with roughly 7.4% in the top ten. This sample stems from a study of T cell responses to AZD1222 COVID-19 vaccine. The sequenced sample was peripheral blood, obtained on day 0 of AZD1222 vaccination. This rearrangement joins TRBV27 to TRBJ2-3; possible D gene TRBD2, 6 bases. The source of this sequence is an adult in good health. Written as DNA, the CDR3 is TGTGCCAGCAGTTTTTACGGGAGCGCAGATACGCAGTATTTT. It is translated as CASSFYGSADTQYF.